This TCR beta chain was documented in a study of regulatory T cells in long-lasting Graves disease. Many counts were recorded for this clonotype. The time point here: newly diagnosed GD, antithyroid drugs for less than 3 months. After RNA was extracted from PBMCs, the TCR library was made from it. Per American Thyroid Association guidelines, Graves' disease was diagnosed. CDR1 DFQATT and CDR2 SNEGSKA come from the germline V gene (reference sequence). With 6 bases removed from V and 0 bases from J, the gap between germline ends came to 12 bases. The CDR3 extends over 13 amino acids. iRepertoire HTBI primers and Arm-PCR of CDR3 regions built TCR beta libraries. Each CDR3 protein is one row after TCRdb ran MiXCR on the multiplex PCR reads. Here the sample spans around 420,000 distinct CDR3 sequences, about 15% being singletons. These data were likewise used in another study, on T cells in Graves' hyperthyroidism and ophthalmopathy. Per that paper: Newly diagnosed patients aged 18 to 65 had hyperthyroidism of under 2 months' duration.

The J gene is TRBJ2-7, the V gene TRBV20-1; the D is unclear. The TCR originated in a woman in her 40s with Graves disease. The sequencing here drew on peripheral blood mononuclear cells (PBMCs), taken at new diagnosis, from a patient treated with antithyroid drugs. The CDR3 DNA sequence: TGCAGTGCCCTAACGGCGGACTCCTACGAGCAGTACTTC. Residues: CSALTADSYEQYF.